This paragraph covers one T cell receptor beta chain sequence. These data originate in a study of blood T cell repertoires in COVID-19. Original processing notes: By means of reference gene primer amplification, nucleated cell counts were estimated. The method was immunoSEQ multiplex PCR; TCRdb's version includes in-frame clones alone and lacks a portion of them. The V and J calls and clone size come from that table; D and trimming were worked out from the DNA. This repertoire shows approximately 300,000 clones, 90% found once; its top ten account for approximately 4%. The TCR sequence derives from a woman younger than 30 with acute COVID-19. Sequencing was performed on PBMCs or T cells enriched from blood (not recorded which).

The CDR3 DNA reads TGTGCCACCAGTGACCCCTGGACTAGCGGGAGGGACACCGGGGAGCTGTTTTTT. Protein: CATSDPWTSGRDTGELFF. The chain recombines TRBV24-1 with TRBJ2-2; 15 bases agree with TRBD2. Trimming took 4 bases from V and 3 from J; bases not matched to a gene: 5. CDR1 is KGHDR and CDR2 is SFDVKD in the germline V gene. The CDR3 is made up of 18 amino acids.